These T cell receptor beta chains were read from a single sample in a study of regulatory T cells in long-lasting Graves disease. MiXCR, run by TCRdb on the multiplex PCR reads, gives a single entry per CDR3 protein. Counted here are around 450,000 distinct CDR3 sequences, 14% to 15% occurring once; the ten biggest clones make up over 7.5%. These same records also appear under a second study, on T cells in Graves' hyperthyroidism and ophthalmopathy.

The sequenced sample was peripheral blood mononuclear cells (PBMCs), obtained at new diagnosis, from a patient treated with antithyroid drugs. The receptor set was obtained from a woman in her forties with Graves disease. Both conserved end residues are trimmed from each CDR3.

TRBV2	TRBJ1-2	ASSEELARRGDGYT
TRBV6-2/TRBV6-3	TRBJ1-1	ASRLQGGTEAF
TRBV18	TRBJ1-2	ASSPQGGGEGYGYT
TRBV19	TRBJ1-5	ASNWAGGDQPQH
TRBV6-2/TRBV6-3	TRBJ2-2	ASGAGTSETGELF
TRBV12-3/TRBV12-4	TRBJ2-6	ASSQTGSGANVLT
TRBV6-5	TRBJ2-1	ASSWTSDSYNEQF
TRBV10-3	TRBJ1-5	AISLDRSNQPQH
TRBV10-3	NA	AISVRYPGLDSPLH
TRBV30	TRBJ1-2	AWSVGASYGYT
TRBV11-3	TRBJ2-2	ASSFLYTGELF
TRBV7-2	TRBJ1-2	ASSLGGQEIYGYT
TRBV3-1	TRBJ2-5	ASSQMSGRNQETQY
TRBV7-9	TRBJ1-1	ASSLAPEVEAF
TRBV11-3	TRBJ2-1	ASSLAPARPNEQF
TRBV12-3/TRBV12-4	TRBJ2-1	ASSSTSGRASNEQF
TRBV6-2/TRBV6-3	TRBJ2-3	ASSLGVLAGTDTQY
TRBV12-3/TRBV12-4	TRBJ2-1	ASSLAGGFVANNEQF
TRBV7-8	TRBJ2-7	ASRPNRDSPYEQY
TRBV7-9	TRBJ2-4	ASSLSGSGLNIQY
TRBV5-8	TRBJ1-2	ASSSLEVSNGYT
TRBV7-2	TRBJ1-2	ASSMTGFLLGYT
TRBV7-9	TRBJ2-7	ASSLVEAGTYEQY
TRBV19	TRBJ2-7	ATCDRDYEQY
TRBV20-1	TRBJ1-1	SARTGIEAF
TRBV5-1	TRBJ1-1	ASTLDLYTEAF
TRBV27	TRBJ2-7	ASSPGGRGYEQY
TRBV5-4	TRBJ2-1	ASSSSRTDNEQF
TRBV10-2	TRBJ2-7	ASSEVGTHYEQY
TRBV7-2	TRBJ2-3	ASSLGLAGSSTDTQY
TRBV19	TRBJ2-7	ASTSGQVVDEQY
TRBV27	TRBJ1-1	ASSFSQNTEAF
TRBV2	TRBJ2-7	ASSPNSGRDFYEQY
TRBV5-1	TRBJ1-1	ASKTGGRAEAF
TRBV7-2	TRBJ2-5	ASSLVQQETQY
TRBV3-1	TRBJ2-3	ASSQTATSGTDTQY
TRBV5-1	TRBJ2-5	ASSLLSSGSFGETQY
TRBV19	TRBJ1-4	ASSIAGEKLF
TRBV12-3/TRBV12-4	TRBJ1-1	ASSRGTSPADF
TRBV6-5	TRBJ2-6	ASSYEGSSGANVLT
TRBV20-1	TRBJ1-4	SGGVCREKLF
TRBV28	TRBJ2-7	ASSPPTPGLLTYEQY
TRBV4-3	TRBJ2-7	ASSQPTQTSHEQY
TRBV29-1	TRBJ1-3	SVEFSVQGSGNTIY
TRBV14	TRBJ2-7	ASRLGGGGSYEQY
TRBV2	TRBJ2-2	ASSGFQPANTGELF
TRBV6-5	TRBJ2-1	ASSYSAGPGEQF
TRBV3-2	TRBJ2-1	AGSQANNEQF
TRBV28	TRBJ2-7	ASSPTGEQY
TRBV11-2	TRBJ1-5	ASSLGTGVGQPQH
TRBV13	TRBJ2-1	ASSLRLALRTESNEQF
TRBV4-1	TRBJ2-1	ASSQVQTSGRSNEQF
TRBV19	TRBJ2-3	ASTGLAGETNTQY
TRBV20-1	TRBJ2-5	SASLGGRGGETQY
TRBV12-3/TRBV12-4	TRBJ1-1	ASRPNTGTNTEAF
TRBV28	TRBJ2-2	ASTLRGAGGELF